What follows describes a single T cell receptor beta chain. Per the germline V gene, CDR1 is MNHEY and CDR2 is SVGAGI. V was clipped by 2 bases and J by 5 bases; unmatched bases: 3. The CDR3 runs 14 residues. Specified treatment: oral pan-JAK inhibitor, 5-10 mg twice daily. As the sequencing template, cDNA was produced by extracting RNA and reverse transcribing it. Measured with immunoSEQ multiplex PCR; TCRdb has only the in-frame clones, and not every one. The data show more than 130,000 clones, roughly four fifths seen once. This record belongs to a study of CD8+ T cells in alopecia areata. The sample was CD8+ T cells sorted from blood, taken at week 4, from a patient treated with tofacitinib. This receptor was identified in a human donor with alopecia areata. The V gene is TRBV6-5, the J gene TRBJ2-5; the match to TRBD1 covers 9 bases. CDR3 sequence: CASSYGQGKETQYF. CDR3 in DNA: TGTGCCAGCAGTTACGGACAGGGGAAGGAGACCCAGTACTTC.